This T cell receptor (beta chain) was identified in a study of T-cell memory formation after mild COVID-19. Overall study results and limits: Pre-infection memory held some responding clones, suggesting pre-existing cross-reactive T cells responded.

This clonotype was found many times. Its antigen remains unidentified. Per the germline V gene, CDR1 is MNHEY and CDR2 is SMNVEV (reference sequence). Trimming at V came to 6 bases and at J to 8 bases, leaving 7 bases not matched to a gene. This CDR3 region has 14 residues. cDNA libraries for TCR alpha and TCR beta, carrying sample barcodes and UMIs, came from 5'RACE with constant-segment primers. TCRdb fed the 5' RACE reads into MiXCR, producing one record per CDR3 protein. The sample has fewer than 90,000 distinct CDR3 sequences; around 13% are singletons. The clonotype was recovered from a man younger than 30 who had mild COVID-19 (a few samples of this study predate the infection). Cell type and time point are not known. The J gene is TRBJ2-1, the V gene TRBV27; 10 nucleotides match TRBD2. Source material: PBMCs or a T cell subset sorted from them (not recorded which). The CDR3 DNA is TGTGCCAGCAGGGGAGCGGGGGGGGGTGATGAGCAGTTCTTC. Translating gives CASRGAGGGDEQFF.